This T cell receptor (beta chain) was sequenced in a study of cytomegalovirus exposure and HLA in healthy donors. Points from the study as a whole: A later analysis found most CMV-associated TCR beta chains apparently HLA-restricted. TCR sequences were mostly rare, though some public TCRs occurred in many donors.

Points on this clone: The target antigen is unknown.

The PCR contained 60 Vbeta and 13 Jbeta primers. TCRdb's table, derived via immunoSEQ multiplex PCR, lists solely in-frame clones and lacks some. The sample shows 150,000 or so clones, approximately 80% of them seen only once. This sequence was found in a woman aged 40 to 55 in good health and CMV-seronegative. The source material was PBMCs.

The CDR3 loop is CASSSGRVNTEAFF. In nucleotides, the CDR3 is TGTGCCAGCAGTTCAGGGAGGGTGAACACTGAAGCTTTCTTT. The chain carries TRBV28 and TRBJ1-1; TRBD1 is a possible D gene (5 bases). The germline gives CDR1 MDHEN, CDR2 SYDVKM. V lost 4 bases and J 0 bases, leaving 9 bases between the germline ends. This CDR3 has 14 amino acids.